The 11 T cell receptor beta chains given below trace back to one sample, sequenced in a study of shared clonotypes between healthy human individuals. Produced via immunoSEQ multiplex PCR; TCRdb's table is partial and in-frame only. The repertoire includes fewer than 2.5 million clones, approximately 93% of them detected once, and 0.36% sits in the top ten. Sequencing was performed on naive CD4+ T cells from PBMCs. Subset defined: CD45RA+ positively selected. The receptor source for this set is a man between 18 and 35 years old in good health. Some clones in this sample may be carry-over from other donors' samples.

The chain uses TRBV5-6 and TRBJ2-1, with D tentatively TRBD1 (6 bases). Looked up from germline, CDR1 is SGHDT and CDR2 is YYEEEE. There are 16 residues in the CDR3. V shed 4 bases and J shed 7 bases, with 21 bases lying between them. The CDR3 is CASSQERGSWVNEQFF. DNA for the CDR3: TGTGCCAGCAGCCAAGAAAGGGGGAGTTGGGTGAATGAGCAGTTCTTC.

The chain links TRBV19 to TRBJ2-2; TRBD2 might be the D (6 bases). Trimming removed 8 bases at V and 6 bases at J, with 19 bases between. Germline V gene lookup returns CDR1 LNHDA and CDR2 SQIVND (reference sequence). The CDR3 spans 15 residues. CDR3 DNA sequence: TGTGCCAGTTTTTCGCGGCCCGGGGGAGCCGGGGAGCTGTTTTTT. This sequence encodes CASFSRPGGAGELFF.

The rearrangement links TRBV2 to TRBJ1-1; tentatively, D is TRBD1 (6 bases). V was pared by 6 bases and J by 1 base, with 9 bases between. The CDR3 length is 13 residues. From germline, CDR1 is SNHLY and CDR2 FYNNEI. CDR3 DNA: TGTGCCAGCAGGTCGGGGGCGAACACTGAAGCTTTCTTT. This gives the protein CASRSGANTEAFF. Complete variable domain (other parts from reference TRBV2 and TRBJ1-1): EPEVTQTPSHQVTQMGQEVILRCVPISNHLYFYWYRQILGQKVEFLVSFYNNEISEKSEIFDDQFSVERPDGSNFTLKIRSTKLEDSAMYFCASRSGANTEAFFGQGTRLTVV.

The chain uses TRBV7-2 and TRBJ2-3; 12 bases line up with TRBD2. CDR1 and CDR2 (germline): SGHTA, FQGNSA. The CDR3 totals 15 residues. Unmatched junction bases numbered 6, after V lost 5 bases and J lost 6 bases. The CDR3 loop reads CASSPRLAGEDTQYF. The DNA for the CDR3 is TGTGCCAGCAGCCCCCGACTAGCGGGAGAGGATACGCAGTATTTT.

The V gene is TRBV9, the J gene TRBJ2-1, with unresolved D. Germline CDR1 SGDLS, CDR2 YYNGEE. The germline V and J ends were trimmed by 5 bases and 0 bases, with 12 bases remaining between them. The CDR3 runs 15 residues. CDR3 in amino acids: CASSATSPSYNEQFF. In DNA form, the CDR3 reads TGTGCCAGCAGTGCCACCTCACCCTCCTACAATGAGCAGTTCTTC.

The V and J genes are TRBV7-9 and TRBJ2-7, with D perhaps TRBD1 (5 bases). The germline V and J ends were trimmed by 1 base and 2 bases, with 12 bases remaining between them. In germline, CDR1 is SEHNR, CDR2 FQNEAQ (reference sequence). This CDR3 comprises 15 residues. In DNA, the CDR3 is TGTGCCAGCAGCTTAGGGGGCGGACGGCCCTACGAGCAGTACTTC. Translation: CASSLGGGRPYEQYF.

CDR3 loop: CASSLRADNNYGYTF. In DNA form, the CDR3 reads TGTGCCAGCAGTTTAAGGGCAGATAATAACTATGGCTACACCTTC. The genes are TRBV27 and TRBJ1-2; no reliable D call. The CDR3 consists of 15 residues. Looked up from germline, CDR1 is MNHEY and CDR2 is SMNVEV (reference sequence). V lost 2 bases and J 1 base, leaving 11 bases between the germline ends.

The V gene is TRBV6-5, the J gene TRBJ2-7; TRBD1 might be the D (6 bases). The V gene lost 6 bases and the J gene lost 3 bases, with 12 bases spanning the gap. Germline V gene data show CDR1 as MNHEY and CDR2 as SVGAGI. The CDR3 loop spans 13 amino acids. DNA of the CDR3: TGTGCCAGCAGCCGAAAACAGGGCTACGAGCAGTACTTC. It translates to CASSRKQGYEQYF.

The chain links TRBV7-8 to TRBJ2-1; D unresolved. V was trimmed by 7 bases and J by 0 bases, leaving 22 bases between them. The germline V gene has CDR1 SGHVS and CDR2 FQNEAQ. This CDR3 region has 18 residues. CDR3 loop: CASTPTVGPPSSYNEQFF. DNA for the CDR3: TGTGCCAGCACCCCAACGGTTGGACCGCCGAGCTCCTACAATGAGCAGTTCTTC.

The CDR3 spells CASSSRLGDEQFF. The CDR3 DNA reads TGCGCCAGCAGCTCACGACTCGGGGATGAGCAGTTCTTC. The V and J genes are TRBV4-3 and TRBJ2-1, with a possible D match to TRBD2 (5 bases). Germline V gene lookup returns CDR1 LGHNA and CDR2 YSLEER. V was clipped by 5 bases and J by 8 bases, with 13 bases between them. The CDR3 runs 13 residues.

Details on this clone: Other nucleotide sequences in the sample specify the same CDR3. This chain links TRBV11-2 with TRBJ2-6, with 8 bases identical to TRBD1. V trimming: 5 bases; J trimming: 0 bases; junction bases outside the gene matches: 9. From germline, CDR1 is SGHAT and CDR2 FQNNGV. The CDR3 extends over 18 amino acids. This CDR3 reads CASSLIRDRSSGANVLTF. Here the CDR3 DNA reads TGTGCCAGCAGCCTAATCCGGGACAGGAGCTCTGGGGCCAACGTCCTGACTTTC. Combining the CDR3 with reference TRBV11-2 and TRBJ2-6 gives the whole variable domain EAGVAQSPRYKIIEKRQSVAFWCNPISGHATLYWYQQILGQGPKLLIQFQNNGVVDDSQLPKDRFSAERLKGVDSTLKIQPAKLEDSAVYLCASSLIRDRSSGANVLTFGAGSRLTVL.